The clone carrying this TCR beta chain appeared a single time. The data were obtained in a study of siplizumab effects on memory and regulatory T cells. Approximately 93,000 TCR templates per sample were assayed. Produced via immunoSEQ multiplex PCR; TCRdb's table is partial and in-frame only. The table records around 100,000 clones, 93% of them present only once. This CDR3 spans 14 amino acids. With 7 bases clipped from V and 8 bases from J, the junction kept 10 bases outside the gene matches. Germline values: CDR1 SGHNT, CDR2 YENEEA. The receptor comes from a human donor in good health. The gene calls are TRBV11-3 and TRBJ2-1; 8 nucleotides line up with TRBD1. The source material was Tregs sorted from blood. The CDR3 region is CASTRSDRVHEQFF. DNA of the CDR3: TGTGCCAGCACCAGATCGGACAGGGTCCATGAGCAGTTCTTC.